The 3 T cell receptor beta chains listed next were all sequenced from one sample in a study of early T cells in non-severe SARS-CoV-2 infection. MiXCR, run by TCRdb on the 5' RACE reads, gives a single entry per CDR3 protein. The repertoire holds some 22,000 distinct CDR3 sequences, with more than 3.5% as singletons. The sequencing sample was made of whole blood. These TCRs come from an adult who was a healthcare worker with PCR-confirmed SARS-CoV-2 infection or an uninfected control (not recorded which).

This clonotype came up many times. J is TRBJ2-3 and V is TRBV20-1; either TRBD1 or TRBD2 may fit D (6 bases each). This CDR3 comprises 15 residues. V was pared by 3 bases and J by 1 base, with 14 bases between. Looked up from germline, CDR1 is DFQATT and CDR2 is SNEGSKA (reference sequence). This chain's CDR3 is CSASGGSRGTDTQYF. The CDR3 DNA is TGCAGTGCTAGCGGGGGCTCTCGGGGCACAGATACGCAGTATTTT.

V usage is TRBV5-1 and J usage is TRBJ2-1, with D hard to call. This CDR3 region has 12 residues. CDR1 is SGHRS, CDR2 YFSETQ, per germline. The germline V and J ends were trimmed by 5 bases and 4 bases, with 7 bases remaining between them. This CDR3 is CASSFSYNEQFF. The CDR3 DNA follows: TGCGCCAGCAGTTTTAGTTACAATGAGCAGTTCTTC.

At least ten counts were recorded for this clonotype. The chain carries TRBV4-3 and TRBJ2-7, with D possibly TRBD1 on 5 matching bases. V lost 3 bases, J lost 2 bases, and 17 bases lay in between. Germline CDR1 reads LGHNA; CDR2 reads YSLEER. This CDR3 is built from 16 residues. CDR3 DNA sequence: TGCGCCAGCAGCCAGGAGAGACAGTACCTAACCTACGAGCAGTACTTC. As protein: CASSQERQYLTYEQYF.